This T cell receptor beta chain came from a study of breast tumors, draining lymph nodes, adjacent tissues. Study-level results: Tumors had less TCR diversity than lymph nodes, more than nontumor tissue. Luminal-like breast cancer showed significantly greater tumor-nontumor repertoire similarity than basal-like breast cancer did. Most tumor T cells seemingly derive from lymph node, then expand in tumor. The lymph node origin of tumor T cells was framed as consistent with a hypothesis, not demonstrated.

A single record per CDR3 protein comes from TCRdb applying MiXCR to the multiplex PCR reads. The sample holds under 25,000 distinct CDR3 sequences, roughly 43% seen once. Comments on this clonotype: As yet, its antigen is unknown. Germline is not matched at one junction end, which may reflect a read error.

The V gene's germline CDR1 is LNHDA and CDR2 SQIVND (reference sequence). The CDR3 spans 15 residues. Sample: breast tumor tissue. The receptor's source is a female donor with breast cancer. Some clones in this sample may be carry-over from other donors' samples. V is TRBV19 and J is TRBJ2-5; 10 bases line up with TRBD1. The CDR3 region has the DNA TGTGCCAGTGACCGGACAGGGGGTTCCCAAGAGGCCCAGCACTTC. It yields the protein CASDRTGGSQEAQHF.